This is a list of T cell receptor beta chains from one sample in a study of blood T cell repertoires in COVID-19. Sequencing was performed with immunoSEQ multiplex PCR; in TCRdb, only in-frame clones are kept and a portion is missing. The table records tens of thousands of clones, approximately 80% of them present only once. The specimen sequenced was peripheral blood. The source of these receptors is a man between 65 and 85 years old with active or convalescent COVID-19. CDR3s include the opening cysteine and the closing phenylalanine or tryptophan. Each record gives: D gene, clone size, V gene, J gene, CDR3 DNA, CDR3 protein. A D gene is named only where the DNA matches it firmly. For some rows the clone size is stated as once, few or many, or as a class when expanded; others skip it.

D gene: TRBD1
clone size: few
V gene: TRBV10-3
J gene: TRBJ2-1
CDR3 DNA: TGTGCCATCAGGGGATCGGACAGGGGAGTTTCCTCCTACAATGAGCAGTTCTTC
CDR3 protein: CAIRGSDRGVSSYNEQFF

D gene: .
clone size: .
V gene: TRBV27
J gene: TRBJ1-6
CDR3 DNA: TGTGCCAGCAGTTTTGAGTCACGGTCACCCCTCCACTTT
CDR3 protein: CASSFESRSPLHF

D gene: .
clone size: .
V gene: TRBV28
J gene: TRBJ2-2
CDR3 DNA: TGTGCCAGCATCGCAGGGGCCCTCACCGGGGAGCTGTTTTTT
CDR3 protein: CASIAGALTGELFF

D gene: .
clone size: .
V gene: TRBV11-3
J gene: TRBJ2-3
CDR3 DNA: TGTGCCAGCAGTTATATCGGTACGCAGTATTTT
CDR3 protein: CASSYIGTQYF

D gene: .
clone size: .
V gene: TRBV18
J gene: TRBJ2-7
CDR3 DNA: TGTGCCAGCTCACCCCCCGGAGGTTCCGATAAGCGCGAGCAGTACTTC
CDR3 protein: CASSPPGGSDKREQYF

D gene: .
clone size: .
V gene: TRBV7-9
J gene: TRBJ1-1
CDR3 DNA: TGTGCCAGCAGCTTAGCGGGGGCCACTGAAGCTTTCTTT
CDR3 protein: CASSLAGATEAFF

D gene: .
clone size: .
V gene: TRBV19
J gene: TRBJ1-1
CDR3 DNA: TGTGCCAGTAGTGTCGCCTCGGTCCAAACTGAAGCTTTCTTT
CDR3 protein: CASSVASVQTEAFF

D gene: TRBD2
clone size: few
V gene: TRBV7-2
J gene: TRBJ2-2
CDR3 DNA: TGTGCCAGCAGCCTGACTAGCGGGGGGAGCACCGGGGAGCTGTTTTTT
CDR3 protein: CASSLTSGGSTGELFF

D gene: .
clone size: .
V gene: TRBV6-5
J gene: TRBJ1-5
CDR3 DNA: TGTGCCAGCAGACCAAGAAACTCTAGCAATCAGCCCCAGCATTTT
CDR3 protein: CASRPRNSSNQPQHF

D gene: .
clone size: .
V gene: TRBV5-4
J gene: TRBJ1-4
CDR3 DNA: TGTGCCAGCAGCTTGTCAGGGGTTGATGAAAAACTGTTTTTT
CDR3 protein: CASSLSGVDEKLFF

D gene: .
clone size: .
V gene: TRBV5-1
J gene: TRBJ2-7
CDR3 DNA: TGCGCCAGCAGCTTGGAGACACTTTACGAGCAGTACTTC
CDR3 protein: CASSLETLYEQYF

D gene: .
clone size: once
V gene: TRBV11-3
J gene: TRBJ1-1
CDR3 DNA: TGTGCCAGCGGCATTACGAACACTGAAGCTTTCTTT
CDR3 protein: CASGITNTEAFF

D gene: TRBD1
clone size: .
V gene: TRBV7-8
J gene: TRBJ1-2
CDR3 DNA: TGTGCCAGCAGCTTAGGACGGTTGGGGACAGGGGGCAGGGGCTACACCTTC
CDR3 protein: CASSLGRLGTGGRGYTF

D gene: .
clone size: once
V gene: TRBV28
J gene: TRBJ1-2
CDR3 DNA: TGTGCCAGCAGTCTGGACTCTACGTGGGATGGCTACACCTTC
CDR3 protein: CASSLDSTWDGYTF

D gene: TRBD2
clone size: .
V gene: TRBV5-1
J gene: TRBJ2-3
CDR3 DNA: TGCGCCAGCAGCTTGGGGTTAGCGGGGGAGACAGATACGCAGTATTTT
CDR3 protein: CASSLGLAGETDTQYF

D gene: .
clone size: .
V gene: TRBV28
J gene: TRBJ1-3
CDR3 DNA: TGTGCCAGCAGTTCAGGGGGAAACACCATATATTTT
CDR3 protein: CASSSGGNTIYF

D gene: .
clone size: .
V gene: TRBV28
J gene: TRBJ1-2
CDR3 DNA: TGTGCCAGCAGTTTTGTTGGCAGGGGCTCTCTTGGCTACACCTTC
CDR3 protein: CASSFVGRGSLGYTF

D gene: .
clone size: .
V gene: TRBV5-1
J gene: TRBJ1-1
CDR3 DNA: TGCGCCAGCAGCGAAGCAATGAACACTGAAGCTTTCTTT
CDR3 protein: CASSEAMNTEAFF

D gene: .
clone size: .
V gene: TRBV3-1/TRBV3-2
J gene: TRBJ1-2
CDR3 DNA: TGTGCCAGCAGCTTAGCCGGAAACTATGGCTACACCTTC
CDR3 protein: CASSLAGNYGYTF

D gene: .
clone size: few
V gene: TRBV3-1/TRBV3-2
J gene: TRBJ1-4
CDR3 DNA: TGTGCCAGCAGCCAAGCAGGGGAAACTAATGAAAAACTGTTTTTT
CDR3 protein: CASSQAGETNEKLFF

D gene: .
clone size: .
V gene: TRBV5-1
J gene: TRBJ1-3
CDR3 DNA: TGCGCCAGCAGCTTGGGACTGAACTCTGGAAACACCATATATTTT
CDR3 protein: CASSLGLNSGNTIYF

D gene: .
clone size: once
V gene: TRBV7-8
J gene: TRBJ1-4
CDR3 DNA: TGTGCCAGCAGCTTAGATTATGGAGACTCAAGGAAAAAACTGTTTTTT
CDR3 protein: CASSLDYGDSRKKLFF

D gene: TRBD1
clone size: .
V gene: TRBV3-1/TRBV3-2
J gene: TRBJ2-5
CDR3 DNA: TGTGCCAGCAGCTTATCACTCCTTGGACAGGGACAAGAGACCCAGTACTTC
CDR3 protein: CASSLSLLGQGQETQYF

D gene: TRBD1
clone size: .
V gene: TRBV19
J gene: TRBJ1-4
CDR3 DNA: TGTGCCAGTAGTAGGACAGGGAGTGAAAAACTGTTTTTT
CDR3 protein: CASSRTGSEKLFF

D gene: .
clone size: .
V gene: TRBV12-3/TRBV12-4
J gene: TRBJ2-3
CDR3 DNA: TGTGCCAGCAGTTTGAGGGACACAGATACGCAGTATTTT
CDR3 protein: CASSLRDTDTQYF

D gene: TRBD1
clone size: many
V gene: TRBV18
J gene: TRBJ1-2
CDR3 DNA: TGTGCCAGCTCTCGGGACAGGGCTGGCTACACCTTC
CDR3 protein: CASSRDRAGYTF

D gene: TRBD1
clone size: .
V gene: TRBV7-9
J gene: TRBJ2-7
CDR3 DNA: TGTGCCAGCAGCTCGACAGGGGAAACCTACGAGCAGTACTTC
CDR3 protein: CASSSTGETYEQYF

D gene: TRBD2
clone size: .
V gene: TRBV7-6
J gene: TRBJ2-1
CDR3 DNA: TGTGCCAGCAGCTGGGGAGGGGCTCGCAATGAGCAGTTCTTC
CDR3 protein: CASSWGGARNEQFF

D gene: .
clone size: .
V gene: TRBV28
J gene: TRBJ1-2
CDR3 DNA: TGTGCCAGCTCCGGACAAGTCTATGGCTACACCTTC
CDR3 protein: CASSGQVYGYTF